This is a list of T cell receptor beta chains from one sample in a study of PD-L1 blockade in urothelial cancer. Here immunoSEQ multiplex PCR was the method, and the copy in TCRdb shows in-frame clones only, minus some. In the table there are 40,000 to 45,000 clones, around 80% of which are singletons. The source was PBMCs, collected around atezolizumab (anti-PD-L1) treatment. These receptors were obtained from a man between 65 and 85 years old with urothelial cancer. CDR3s include the opening cysteine and the closing phenylalanine or tryptophan. D genes are given only for firm matches. A row's size may be missing; if present it is once, few, many or a size class.

V	size	D	J	DNA	CDR3
TRBV10-2	once	.	TRBJ1-2	TGCGCCAGCAGTAGGGGTTTAGCTAACTATGGCTACACCTTC	CASSRGLANYGYTF
TRBV18	.	.	TRBJ1-2	TGTGCCAGCTCACCAGGGCGACAGCAAGGTTATGGCTACACCTTC	CASSPGRQQGYGYTF
TRBV7-3	.	.	TRBJ2-6	TGTGCCAGCAGCTTAACTCCGGAGAGCTCTGGGGCCAACGTCCTGACTTTC	CASSLTPESSGANVLTF
TRBV7-9	.	TRBD2	TRBJ2-7	TGTGCCAGCAGCTTCTCGGGAGGCGGGAGAGGCGAGCAGTACTTC	CASSFSGGGRGEQYF
TRBV6-5	.	.	TRBJ1-1	TGTGCCAGCAGTTACTCGACGAGGATGAACACTGAAGCTTTCTTT	CASSYSTRMNTEAFF
TRBV7-2	.	TRBD2	TRBJ2-7	TGTGCCAGCAGCTCCACCCGGACTAGCGGCTACTACGAGCAGTACTTC	CASSSTRTSGYYEQYF
TRBV7-2	.	TRBD2	TRBJ2-1	TGTGCCAGCAGCACACCTAGCGGGGGGCCTTTCAATGAGCAGTTCTTC	CASSTPSGGPFNEQFF
TRBV19	.	.	TRBJ1-2	TGTGCCAGTAGTATAGCGGGTCGGAGTAATGGCTACACCTTC	CASSIAGRSNGYTF
TRBV19	.	TRBD1	TRBJ1-1	TGTGCCAGTAGGGGGACAGACATGAACACTGAAGCTTTCTTT	CASRGTDMNTEAFF
TRBV7-2	.	TRBD1	TRBJ1-5	TGTGCCAGCAGCTTACTTGGCAGGGGGACCAATCAGCCCCAGCATTTT	CASSLLGRGTNQPQHF
TRBV6-6	.	.	TRBJ1-4	TGTGCCAGCAGTTACTCGGCCGAAAAACTGTTTTTT	CASSYSAEKLFF
TRBV9	.	.	TRBJ2-4	TGTGCCAGCAGCCTTAACAGAATTCCAAACATTCAGTACTTC	CASSLNRIPNIQYF
TRBV11-3	.	TRBD1	TRBJ2-3	TGTGCCAGCAGCCAAACCGGGACAGAAACAGATACGCAGTATTTT	CASSQTGTETDTQYF
TRBV19	.	.	TRBJ1-2	TGTGCCAGTACTCCTAGGGGCGTAGCCTATGGCTACACCTTC	CASTPRGVAYGYTF
TRBV7-6	.	.	TRBJ1-6	TGTGCCAGCAGCTTACGAGAATCACCCCTCCACTTT	CASSLRESPLHF
TRBV9	.	TRBD1	TRBJ1-6	TGTGCCAGCAGCCACCTCCCGGACAGGGATTATTCACCCCTCCACTTT	CASSHLPDRDYSPLHF
TRBV4-2	.	TRBD1	TRBJ2-1	TGTGCCAGCAGCTCTCGGACAGGGGGCGTGGGGAATGAGCAGTTCTTC	CASSSRTGGVGNEQFF
TRBV5-4	.	TRBD1	TRBJ1-1	TGTGCCAGCAGCGCTGACAGGGGAGGAAACACTGAAGCTTTCTTT	CASSADRGGNTEAFF
TRBV29-1	.	TRBD1	TRBJ1-1	TGCAGCGTTGGACGACAGGGTTGGGGGACTGAAGCTTTCTTT	CSVGRQGWGTEAFF
TRBV4-2	.	.	TRBJ2-4	TGTGCCAGCAGCCAAGATACGCGGAAGGACAAAAACATTCAGTACTTC	CASSQDTRKDKNIQYF
TRBV5-8	.	.	TRBJ1-6	TGTGCCAGCAGCTTGGGAGTGCGGACAGAGAGAGGCTATAATTCACCCCTCCACTTT	CASSLGVRTERGYNSPLHF
TRBV5-4	.	.	TRBJ1-4	TGTGCCAGCAGCTTGAAACAGGGAGATGAAAAACTGTTTTTT	CASSLKQGDEKLFF
TRBV9	.	TRBD2	TRBJ2-1	TGTGCCAGCGCGATGGCGGGAGTTGGTGTGCGGCAGTTCTTC	CASAMAGVGVRQFF
TRBV7-6	.	TRBD1	TRBJ1-5	TGTGCCAGCAGCCCCGGCAGGGGGCTTCAGCCCCAGCATTTT	CASSPGRGLQPQHF
TRBV7-3	.	.	TRBJ1-1	TGTGCCAGCAGCTCGGCCAGGGGTCGTTCTGAAGCTTTCTTT	CASSSARGRSEAFF
TRBV5-6	.	.	TRBJ1-3	TGTGCCAGCAGCTTGGCAGGGGTTGGAAACACCATATATTTT	CASSLAGVGNTIYF